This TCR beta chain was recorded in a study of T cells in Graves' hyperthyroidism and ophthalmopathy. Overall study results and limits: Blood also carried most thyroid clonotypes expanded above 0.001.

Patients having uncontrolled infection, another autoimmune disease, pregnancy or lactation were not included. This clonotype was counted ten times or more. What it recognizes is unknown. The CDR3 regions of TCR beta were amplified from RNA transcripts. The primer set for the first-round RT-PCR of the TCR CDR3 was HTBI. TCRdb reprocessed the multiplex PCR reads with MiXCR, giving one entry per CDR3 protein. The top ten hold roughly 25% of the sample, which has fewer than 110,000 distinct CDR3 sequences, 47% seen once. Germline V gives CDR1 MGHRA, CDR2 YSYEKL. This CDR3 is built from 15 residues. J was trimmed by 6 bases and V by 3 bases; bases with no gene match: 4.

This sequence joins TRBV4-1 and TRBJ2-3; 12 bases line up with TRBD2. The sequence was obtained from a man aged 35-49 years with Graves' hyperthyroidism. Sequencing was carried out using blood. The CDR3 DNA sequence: TGCGCCAGCAGCCAGACTAGCGGGAGTTCTGATACGCAGTATTTT. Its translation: CASSQTSGSSDTQYF.